This passage covers 18 T cell receptor beta chains from one sample sequenced in a study of radiation and T cells in renal cell carcinoma. Described time point: blood 2 weeks post-SBRT. The treatment denotes: 15 Gy SBRT to primary tumor, nephrectomy 4 weeks later. The table came from immunoSEQ multiplex PCR; TCRdb's copy has only in-frame clones and leaves some out. Here the sample spans roughly 130,000 clones, around nine tenths being singletons. Sequencing used blood, obtained from a patient whose treatment included radiotherapy and nephrectomy. Source of these receptors: a woman aged 65 to 85 with renal cell carcinoma.

CDR3 protein: CATSRDRGQGRTTNEKLFF. The CDR3 DNA reads as TGTGCCACCAGCAGAGATCGGGGACAGGGGAGGACAACTAATGAAAAACTGTTTTTT. This rearrangement joins TRBV15 to TRBJ1-4; 10 bases are a match to TRBD1. V was pared by 0 bases and J by 0 bases, with 7 bases of the junction left unmatched. The CDR3 sequence is 19 residues long. Germline CDR1 and CDR2: LNHNV and YYDKDF (reference sequence).

The rearrangement links TRBV11-2 to TRBJ2-5, with a weak D call TRBD2 (6 bases). Per the germline V gene, CDR1 is SGHAT and CDR2 is FQNNGV. V shed 8 bases and J shed 2 bases, with 9 bases lying between them. The CDR3 is 12 amino acids. The CDR3 DNA is TGTGCCAGCGGGCTAGCGCAAGAGACCCAGTACTTC. Protein: CASGLAQETQYF.

V gene TRBV6-1 combines with J gene TRBJ1-3; TRBD1 might be the D (5 bases). Trimming removed 1 base from V and 0 bases from J, with 13 bases in between. The germline CDR1 and CDR2 sequences are MNHNS and SASEGT. CDR3 size: 17 residues. CDR3 DNA: TGTGCCAGCAGTGAAGTGGGCAGGGTGAACTCTGGAAACACCATATATTTT. Amino acid sequence: CASSEVGRVNSGNTIYF.

This chain uses TRBV4-3 with TRBJ2-5; TRBD1 is a possible D gene (6 bases). V lost 0 bases, J lost 5 bases, and 10 bases lay in between. The CDR3 is 14 amino acids. CDR1 LGHNA and CDR2 YSLEER come from the germline V gene. CDR3 region: CASSQDPRGETQYF. CDR3 bases: TGCGCCAGCAGCCAAGATCCGAGGGGGGAGACCCAGTACTTC.

This chain links TRBV7-9 with TRBJ2-5; perhaps TRBD1 as D (6 bases). Germline CDR1 and CDR2: SEHNR and FQNEAQ (reference sequence). Trimming removed 2 bases at V and 1 base at J, with 11 bases between. The CDR3 extends over 15 amino acids. CDR3 bases: TGTGCCAGCAGCTTAAGGTCGACAGGCCAAGAGACCCAGTACTTC. It is translated as CASSLRSTGQETQYF.

Here the CDR3 DNA reads TGTGCCAGCAGCCCCTCGACTAACAATGAGCAGTTCTTC. Translating gives CASSPSTNNEQFF. This sequence joins TRBV11-3 and TRBJ2-1; a possible D gene is TRBD2 (5 bases). Trimming pared 5 bases from V and 5 bases from J, leaving 10 bases between. The CDR3 length is 13 residues. Germline lookup yields CDR1 SGHNT and CDR2 YENEEA.

The CDR3 coding sequence is TGCGCCAGCAGCCAAGGTTCGGCCTTGTCGCGGGGGGGCCCAGATACGCAGTATTTT. This translates into CASSQGSALSRGGPDTQYF. The chain combines TRBV4-3 with TRBJ2-3, with 9 nucleotides matching TRBD2. The ends lost 1 base at V and 4 bases at J; junction bases unmatched: 15. The CDR3 has 19 amino acids. Germline values: CDR1 LGHNA, CDR2 YSLEER.

The chain is built from TRBV6-6 and TRBJ2-2, with a weak D call TRBD1 (6 bases). From germline, CDR1 is MNHNY and CDR2 SVGAGI (reference sequence). V shed 6 bases and J shed 5 bases, with 10 bases lying between them. The CDR3 runs to 13 residues. CDR3 in amino acids: CASRERGTGELFF. The CDR3, as DNA: TGTGCCAGCAGGGAAAGGGGGACCGGGGAGCTGTTTTTT.

The chain combines TRBV7-3 with TRBJ2-1; TRBD2 matches at 13 bases. This CDR3 comprises 15 residues. Germline V gene lookup returns CDR1 SGHTA and CDR2 FQGTGA. The junction had 5 bases not matched to a gene; V was cut back by 5 bases and J by 7 bases. Written as DNA, the CDR3 is TGTGCCAGCAGCCCGCGGGGACTAGCGGGGAATGAGCAGTTCTTC. It yields the protein CASSPRGLAGNEQFF. Variable domain in full (rest from reference TRBV7-3 and TRBJ2-1): GAGVSQTPSNKVTEKGKYVELRCDPISGHTALYWYRQSLGQGPEFLIYFQGTGAADDSGLPNDRFFAVRPEGSVSTLKIQRTERGDSAVYLCASSPRGLAGNEQFFGPGTRLTVL.

The chain couples TRBV19 to TRBJ1-2; 9 positions agree with TRBD1. The CDR3 contains 16 residues. Germline V lookup: CDR1 LNHDA, CDR2 SQIVND (reference sequence). Trimming at V came to 2 bases and at J to 4 bases, leaving 8 bases not matched to a gene. CDR3 loop: CASSITTGGASYGYTF. The DNA for the CDR3 is TGTGCCAGTAGTATAACCACAGGGGGCGCGAGCTATGGCTACACCTTC.

V is TRBV5-4 and J is TRBJ2-3; D not certain. Germline CDR1 reads SGHNT; CDR2 reads YYREEE (reference sequence). The CDR3 totals 13 residues. V was cut by 0 bases and J by 6 bases, with 8 bases left in between. CDR3 amino acids: CASSLAAGDTQYF. DNA of the CDR3: TGTGCCAGCAGCTTGGCCGCTGGGGATACGCAGTATTTT.

This chain uses TRBV7-9 with TRBJ2-5; 7 nucleotides match TRBD2. The CDR3 runs 16 residues. V was clipped by 1 base and J by 5 bases; unmatched bases: 10. Germline CDR1 and CDR2: SEHNR and FQNEAQ (reference sequence). The CDR3 bases are TGTGCCAGCAGCTTAGAAGAGACTAGCTACCGTGAGACCCAGTACTTC. Translated, it gives CASSLEETSYRETQYF.

The chain joins TRBV7-9 to TRBJ2-2, with D perhaps given as TRBD1 or TRBD2 (5 bases each). This CDR3 is 16 amino acids long. Germline CDR1 reads SEHNR; CDR2 reads FQNEAQ (reference sequence). V lost 5 bases to trimming and J lost 1 base, with 14 bases between them. In DNA, the CDR3 is TGTGCCAGCAGCGGGGGACCGCTAATGAACACCGGGGAGCTGTTTTTT. This translates into CASSGGPLMNTGELFF.

The chain combines TRBV11-3 with TRBJ2-3; maybe TRBD2 (5 bases). The V end lost 5 bases, the J end lost 5 bases, and 11 bases lay between the germline ends. The CDR3 covers 13 residues. Germline CDR1 reads SGHNT; CDR2 reads YENEEA. CDR3 residues: CASSGLRGDTQYF. The CDR3 DNA reads as TGTGCCAGCAGCGGGCTCCGGGGAGATACGCAGTATTTT.

This clone has a handful of counts. The V and J genes are TRBV28 and TRBJ1-1; TRBD1 matches 8 bases. The CDR3 covers 13 residues. CDR1 is MDHEN, CDR2 SYDVKM, per germline. Germline trimming cut 3 bases from V and 9 bases from J; bases unmatched to any gene: 6. The CDR3 nucleotides are TGTGCCAGCAGTTTTATAGGACAGGGAAAAGCTTTCTTT. It codes for CASSFIGQGKAFF. Full variable domain (remainder filled in from reference TRBV28 and TRBJ1-1): DVKVTQSSRYLVKRTGEKVFLECVQDMDHENMFWYRQDPGLGLRLIYFSYDVKMKEKGDIPEGYSVSREKKERFSLILESASTNQTSMYLCASSFIGQGKAFFGQGTRLTVV.

The CDR3 DNA sequence: TGTGCCAGCAGTGAAAACTTCGGGAATTCACCCCTCCACTTT. Translated: CASSENFGNSPLHF. The gene calls are TRBV25-1 and TRBJ1-6; D is unresolved. Germline CDR1 reads MGHDK; CDR2 reads SYGVNS. V lost 2 bases to trimming and J lost 7 bases, with 9 bases between them. CDR3 size: 14 residues.

This chain links TRBV28 with TRBJ1-5; 7 positions match TRBD1. V was pared by 8 bases and J by 4 bases, with 8 bases of the junction left unmatched. This CDR3 has 14 residues. The germline V gene encodes CDR1 MDHEN and CDR2 SYDVKM. CDR3 sequence: CASQSQGPNQPQHF. CDR3 in DNA: TGTGCCAGCCAGTCACAGGGGCCAAATCAGCCCCAGCATTTT.

The V and J genes are TRBV5-4 and TRBJ2-5; maybe TRBD2 (5 bases). Trimming cost V 1 base and J 4 bases, with 8 bases left between them. The CDR3 loop spans 13 amino acids. Germline V lookup: CDR1 SGHNT, CDR2 YYREEE (reference sequence). CDR3 loop: CASSLRGGETQYF. In DNA, the CDR3 is TGTGCCAGCAGCTTGCGGGGTGGAGAGACCCAGTACTTC.